This T cell receptor (beta chain) came from a study of cytomegalovirus exposure and HLA in healthy donors. The table lists this clone with a few counts. The target antigen is unknown. Germline lookup yields CDR1 WSHSY and CDR2 SAAADI. This CDR3 spans 13 amino acids. V was pared by 8 bases and J by 4 bases, with 12 bases between. Findings and caveats of the study: V- and J-gene trimming of TCR beta was linked (in a later analysis) to a missense DCLRE1C variant.

Primers: 60 Vbeta forward and 13 Jbeta reverse. TCRdb keeps only in-frame clones here, not all; method: immunoSEQ multiplex PCR. Seen here are 130,000 or so clones, about 8.5% observed once, and the top ten hold 5.5%. The chain uses TRBV10-2 and TRBJ1-5; D is unclear. The sequence derives from a man aged 35-49 years in good health and CMV-seronegative. Source material: PBMCs. The CDR3 protein is CASVQRENQPQHF. The CDR3 DNA sequence: TGCGCCAGCGTACAGCGGGAAAATCAGCCCCAGCATTTT.